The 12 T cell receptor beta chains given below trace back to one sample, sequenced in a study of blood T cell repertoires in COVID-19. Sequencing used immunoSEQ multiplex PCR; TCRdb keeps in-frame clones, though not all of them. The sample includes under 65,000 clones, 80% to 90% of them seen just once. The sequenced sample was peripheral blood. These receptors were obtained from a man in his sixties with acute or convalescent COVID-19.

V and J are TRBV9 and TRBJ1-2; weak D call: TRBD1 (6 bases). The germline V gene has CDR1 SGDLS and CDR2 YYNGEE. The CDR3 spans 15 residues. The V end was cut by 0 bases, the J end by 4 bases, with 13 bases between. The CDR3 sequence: CASSVDLGAAYGYTF. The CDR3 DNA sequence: TGTGCCAGCAGCGTAGACCTGGGGGCGGCCTATGGCTACACCTTC. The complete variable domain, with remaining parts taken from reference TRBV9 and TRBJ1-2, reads DSGVTQTPKHLITATGQRVTLRCSPRSGDLSVYWYQQSLDQGLQFLIQYYNGEERAKGNILERFSAQQFPDLHSELNLSSLELGDSALYFCASSVDLGAAYGYTFGSGTRLTVV.

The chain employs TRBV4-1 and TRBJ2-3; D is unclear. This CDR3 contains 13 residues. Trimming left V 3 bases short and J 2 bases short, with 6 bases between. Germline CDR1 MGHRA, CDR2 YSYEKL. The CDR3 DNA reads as TGCGCCAGCAGCCACTATCACACAGATACGCAGTATTTT. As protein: CASSHYHTDTQYF.

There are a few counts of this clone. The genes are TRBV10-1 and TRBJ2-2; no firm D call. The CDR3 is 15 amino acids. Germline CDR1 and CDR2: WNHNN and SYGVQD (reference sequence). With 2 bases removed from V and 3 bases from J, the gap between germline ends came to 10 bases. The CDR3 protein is CASSETVGDTGELFF. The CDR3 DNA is TGCGCCAGCAGTGAGACAGTCGGCGACACCGGGGAGCTGTTTTTT.

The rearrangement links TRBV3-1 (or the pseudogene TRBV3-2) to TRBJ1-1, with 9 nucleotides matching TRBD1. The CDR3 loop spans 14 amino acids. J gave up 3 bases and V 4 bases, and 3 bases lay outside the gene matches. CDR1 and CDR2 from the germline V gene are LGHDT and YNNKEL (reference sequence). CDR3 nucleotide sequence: TGTGCCAGCAGCCCAGGACAGGGGTACACTGAAGCTTTCTTT. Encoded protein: CASSPGQGYTEAFF.

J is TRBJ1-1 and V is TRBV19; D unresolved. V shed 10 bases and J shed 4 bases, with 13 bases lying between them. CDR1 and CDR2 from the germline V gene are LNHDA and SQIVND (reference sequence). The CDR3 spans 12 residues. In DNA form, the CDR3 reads TGTGCCACCTCCGGGTTGGGCACTGAAGCTTTCTTT. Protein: CATSGLGTEAFF.

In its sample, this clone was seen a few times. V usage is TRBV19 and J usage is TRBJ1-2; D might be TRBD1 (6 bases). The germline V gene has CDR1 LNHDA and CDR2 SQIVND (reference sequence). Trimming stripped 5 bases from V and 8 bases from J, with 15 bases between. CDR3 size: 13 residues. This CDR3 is CASSPQGHWGYTF. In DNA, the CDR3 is TGTGCCAGTAGTCCACAGGGCCACTGGGGCTACACCTTC.

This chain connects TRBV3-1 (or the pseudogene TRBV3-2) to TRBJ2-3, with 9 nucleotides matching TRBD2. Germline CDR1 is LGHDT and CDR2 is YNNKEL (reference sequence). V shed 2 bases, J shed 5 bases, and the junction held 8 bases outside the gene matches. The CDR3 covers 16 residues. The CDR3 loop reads CASSQSLAGDQDTQYF. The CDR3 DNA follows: TGTGCCAGCAGCCAATCGTTAGCGGGGGATCAAGATACGCAGTATTTT.

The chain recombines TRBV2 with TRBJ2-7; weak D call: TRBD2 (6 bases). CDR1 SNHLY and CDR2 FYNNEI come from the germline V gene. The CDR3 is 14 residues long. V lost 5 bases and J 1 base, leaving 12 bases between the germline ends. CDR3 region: CASSPERVSYEQYF. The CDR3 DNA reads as TGTGCCAGCAGTCCCGAGCGGGTGTCCTACGAGCAGTACTTC.

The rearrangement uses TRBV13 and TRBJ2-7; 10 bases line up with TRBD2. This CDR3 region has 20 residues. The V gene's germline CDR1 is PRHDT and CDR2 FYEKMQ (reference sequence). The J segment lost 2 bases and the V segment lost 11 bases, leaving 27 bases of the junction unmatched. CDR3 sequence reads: CARRFGRGGPTSGSTYEQYF. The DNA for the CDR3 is TGTGCCCGCCGCTTCGGGCGGGGGGGGCCGACTAGCGGGTCCACCTACGAGCAGTACTTC.

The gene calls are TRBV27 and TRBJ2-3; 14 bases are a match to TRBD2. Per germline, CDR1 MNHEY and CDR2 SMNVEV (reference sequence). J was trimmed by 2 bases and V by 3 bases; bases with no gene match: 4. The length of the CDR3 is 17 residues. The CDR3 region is CASSFRTSGGPTDTQYF. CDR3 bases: TGTGCCAGCAGTTTTAGGACTAGCGGGGGGCCCACAGATACGCAGTATTTT.

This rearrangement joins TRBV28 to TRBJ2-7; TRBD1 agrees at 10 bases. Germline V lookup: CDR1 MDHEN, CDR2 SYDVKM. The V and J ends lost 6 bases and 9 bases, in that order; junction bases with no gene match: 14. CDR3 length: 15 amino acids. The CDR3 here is CASRAPGQGPSAQYF. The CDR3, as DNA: TGTGCCAGCAGGGCACCGGGACAGGGGCCTTCTGCGCAGTACTTC.

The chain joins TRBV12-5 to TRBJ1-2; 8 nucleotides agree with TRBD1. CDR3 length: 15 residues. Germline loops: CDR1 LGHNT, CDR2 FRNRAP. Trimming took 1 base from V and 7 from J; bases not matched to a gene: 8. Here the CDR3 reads CASGLGTGKFLGYTF. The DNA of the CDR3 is TGTGCTAGTGGTTTGGGGACAGGGAAGTTCCTTGGCTACACCTTC. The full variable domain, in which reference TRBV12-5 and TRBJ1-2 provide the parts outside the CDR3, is DARVTQTPRHKVTEMGQEVTMRCQPILGHNTVFWYRQTMMQGLELLAYFRNRAPLDDSGMPKDRFSAEMPDATLATLKIQPSEPRDSAVYFCASGLGTGKFLGYTFGSGTRLTVV.